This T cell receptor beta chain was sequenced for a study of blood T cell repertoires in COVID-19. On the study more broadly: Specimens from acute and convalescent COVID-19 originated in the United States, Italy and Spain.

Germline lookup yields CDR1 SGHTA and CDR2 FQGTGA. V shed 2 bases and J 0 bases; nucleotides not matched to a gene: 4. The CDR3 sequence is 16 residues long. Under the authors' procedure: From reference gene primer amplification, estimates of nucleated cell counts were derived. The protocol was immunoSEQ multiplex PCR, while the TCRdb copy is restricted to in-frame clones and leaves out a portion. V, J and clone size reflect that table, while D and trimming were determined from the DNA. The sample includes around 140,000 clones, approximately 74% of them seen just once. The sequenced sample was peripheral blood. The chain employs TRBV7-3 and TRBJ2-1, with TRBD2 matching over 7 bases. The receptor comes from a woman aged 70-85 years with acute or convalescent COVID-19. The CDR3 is CASSLSGGSSYNEQFF. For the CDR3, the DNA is TGTGCCAGCAGCTTATCTGGCGGGAGCTCCTACAATGAGCAGTTCTTC.